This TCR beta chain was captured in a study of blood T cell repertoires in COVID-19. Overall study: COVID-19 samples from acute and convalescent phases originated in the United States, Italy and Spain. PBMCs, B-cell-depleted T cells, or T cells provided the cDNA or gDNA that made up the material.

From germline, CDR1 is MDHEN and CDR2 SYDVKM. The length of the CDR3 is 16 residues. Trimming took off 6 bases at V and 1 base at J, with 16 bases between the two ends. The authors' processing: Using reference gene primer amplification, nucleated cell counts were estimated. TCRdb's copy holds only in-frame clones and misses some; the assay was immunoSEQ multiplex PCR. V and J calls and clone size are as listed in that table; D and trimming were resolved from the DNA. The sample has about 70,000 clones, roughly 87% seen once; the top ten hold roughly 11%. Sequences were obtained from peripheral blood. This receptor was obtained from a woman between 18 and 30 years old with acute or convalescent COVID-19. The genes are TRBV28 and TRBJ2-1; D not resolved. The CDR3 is CASSPNRLESYNEQFF. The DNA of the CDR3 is TGTGCCAGCAGCCCAAATCGGCTAGAATCCTACAATGAGCAGTTCTTC.